Shown below are 5 T cell receptor beta chains from a single sample sequenced in a study of PD-L1 blockade in urothelial cancer. The time point: pretreatment peripheral blood. Clones were sequenced by immunoSEQ multiplex PCR, and TCRdb holds only the in-frame ones, with some missing. The data hold tens of thousands of clones, with roughly 89% observed a single time. The sequences come from PBMCs, collected around atezolizumab (anti-PD-L1) treatment. These receptors all come from an older woman with urothelial cancer.

The gene calls are TRBV5-5 and TRBJ2-2; 7 bases match TRBD2. J gave up 4 bases and V 0 bases, and 6 bases lay outside the gene matches. Germline V gene data show CDR1 as SGHKS and CDR2 as YYEKEE (reference sequence). This CDR3 region has 16 residues. CDR3 in amino acids: CASSLGQGLTTGELFF. CDR3 bases: TGTGCCAGCAGCTTGGGCCAGGGACTAACCACCGGGGAGCTGTTTTTT.

This chain uses TRBV4-2 with TRBJ2-1, with D uncertain. Trimming cost V 4 bases and J 4 bases, with 11 bases left between them. There are 14 residues in the CDR3. Germline V CDR1 and CDR2: LGHNA, YNFKEQ. This CDR3 is CASSPKTSYNEQFF. The CDR3 nucleotides are TGTGCCAGCAGCCCAAAAACAAGTTACAATGAGCAGTTCTTC.

This clone was counted once. The rearrangement links TRBV18 to TRBJ2-1; 8 bases match TRBD1. The J segment lost 9 bases and the V segment lost 2 bases, leaving 9 bases of the junction unmatched. CDR3 length: 15 residues. Per the germline V gene, CDR1 is KGHSH and CDR2 is LQKENI. The CDR3 loop reads CASSPTAGQGIEQFF. Here the CDR3 DNA reads TGTGCCAGCTCACCAACCGCCGGACAGGGAATTGAGCAGTTCTTC.

The CDR3 DNA reads TGCGCCAGCAGCCAAATTATACAGGTGGGAAACTACGAGCAGTACTTC. The encoded protein is CASSQIIQVGNYEQYF. The chain employs TRBV4-1 and TRBJ2-7; tentative D call: TRBD1 (5 bases). There are 16 residues in the CDR3. The ends were cut back, 2 bases at V and 3 bases at J, with 17 bases in the middle. The germline V gene encodes CDR1 MGHRA and CDR2 YSYEKL.

As for this clone: Mismatch with germline at one junction end may stem from a read error. The chain combines TRBV28 with TRBJ2-7, with 16 bases matching TRBD2. CDR3 size: 12 residues. Germline CDR1 and CDR2: MDHEN and SYDVKM. CDR3 region: CASSSGTSGGGF. The CDR3, as DNA: TGTGCCAGCAGCTCCGGGACTAGCGGGGGGGGATTC. Variable domain in full (rest from reference TRBV28 and TRBJ2-7): DVKVTQSSRYLVKRTGEKVFLECVQDMDHENMFWYRQDPGLGLRLIYFSYDVKMKEKGDIPEGYSVSREKKERFSLILESASTNQTSMYLCASSSGTSGGGFGPGTRLTVT.